Below, 14 T cell receptor beta chains from the same sample are listed, as sequenced in a study of shared clonotypes between healthy human individuals. Only in-frame clones appear in the TCRdb table, and some are missing; sequencing was by immunoSEQ multiplex PCR. Of approximately 350,000 clones in the sample, just over 95% are singletons; the top ten hold approximately 0.32%. Sequenced material: memory CD8+ T cells sorted from blood. Described subset: CD45RO+ cells pooled with CCR7-negative TemRA cells. The receptors originated from a young man in good health.

Of note for this clone: Other DNA variants within this sample encode the same CDR3. The CDR3 DNA reads as TGTGCCAGCAGCCAAGACAGCTATGGCTACACCTTC. Protein: CASSQDSYGYTF. The chain combines TRBV4-2 with TRBJ1-2; D is uncertain. V was trimmed by 0 bases and J by 4 bases, leaving 3 bases between them. The V gene's germline CDR1 is LGHNA and CDR2 YNFKEQ. The CDR3 runs to 12 residues.

The chain carries TRBV28 and TRBJ1-5; D may be TRBD1 (6 bases). CDR3 length: 15 amino acids. Germline V gives CDR1 MDHEN, CDR2 SYDVKM. The V gene lost 2 bases and the J gene lost 7 bases, with 15 bases spanning the gap. The DNA of the CDR3 is TGTGCCAGCAGTTTAGGCGGGGGCGCAGGGCAGCCCCAGCATTTT. Residues: CASSLGGGAGQPQHF.

This chain links TRBV5-1 with TRBJ2-5; TRBD2 matches at 7 bases. V was pared by 0 bases and J by 1 base, with 9 bases of the junction left unmatched. This CDR3 is 17 amino acids long. From germline, CDR1 is SGHRS and CDR2 YFSETQ. Here the CDR3 reads CASSLAASSGFQETQYF. CDR3 DNA sequence: TGCGCCAGCAGCTTGGCCGCATCTAGCGGCTTCCAAGAGACCCAGTACTTC.

The CDR3 loop reads CATSRDYPRPNYGYTF. CDR3 sequence (DNA): TGTGCCACCAGCAGAGATTATCCCAGACCTAACTATGGCTACACCTTC. The J gene is TRBJ1-2, the V gene TRBV15; unclear D gene. The CDR3 extends over 16 amino acids. Trimming removed 0 bases from V and 0 bases from J, with 11 bases in between. Germline assignment: CDR1 LNHNV and CDR2 YYDKDF (reference sequence).

The sample holds one count of this clone. Mismatch with germline at one junction end may stem from a read error. The V and J genes are TRBV6-5 and TRBJ2-7, with 8 bases fitting TRBD1. This CDR3 is 10 amino acids long. Germline loops: CDR1 MNHEY, CDR2 SVGAGI. CDR3 region: CASALPGQDF. The CDR3 region has the DNA TGTGCCAGCGCGCTTCCGGGACAGGACTTC.

J is TRBJ2-7 and V is TRBV30; 9 bases agree with TRBD1. J lost 5 bases, V lost 0 bases, and 5 bases had no gene match. CDR3 length: 14 amino acids. Germline V CDR1 and CDR2: GTSNPN, SVGIG (reference sequence). The CDR3 coding sequence is TGTGCCTGGAGTGTAGGGACAGGGTGGGACGAGCAGTACTTC. This translates into CAWSVGTGWDEQYF.

This chain links TRBV2 with TRBJ2-7, with 10 bases that match TRBD1. CDR3 size: 14 residues. Germline V gene sequence: CDR1 SNHLY, CDR2 FYNNEI. Trimming removed 8 bases from V and 2 bases from J; junction bases left unmatched: 6. The CDR3 reads CASGTGVGTYEQYF. In DNA, the CDR3 is TGTGCCAGCGGGACAGGGGTTGGGACCTACGAGCAGTACTTC.

The chain combines TRBV6-5 with TRBJ2-7; D is ambiguous. Looked up from germline, CDR1 is MNHEY and CDR2 is SVGAGI. The CDR3 contains 15 residues. With 3 bases removed from V and 0 bases from J, the gap between germline ends came to 12 bases. The CDR3 reads CASSYKPLSSYEQYF. As DNA, the CDR3 is TGTGCCAGCAGTTATAAGCCGCTGAGCTCCTACGAGCAGTACTTC.

This chain links TRBV5-5 with TRBJ2-7; the match to TRBD2 covers 12 bases. V gave up 3 bases and J gave up 2 bases; unmatched junction bases: 3. CDR1 and CDR2 from the germline V gene are SGHKS and YYEKEE (reference sequence). This CDR3 has 15 amino acids. Written as DNA, the CDR3 is TGTGCCAGCAGCTCGGGACTAGCGGGCCCCTACGAGCAGTACTTC. It codes for CASSSGLAGPYEQYF.

The rearrangement links TRBV2 to TRBJ2-7; 9 bases agree with TRBD2. Germline CDR1 reads SNHLY; CDR2 reads FYNNEI. V lost 7 bases and J lost 4; bases outside the gene matches: 8. The CDR3 length is 14 residues. As DNA, the CDR3 is TGTGCCAGCATTGAGCGGGAGGCGAATTACGAGCAGTACTTC. Protein: CASIEREANYEQYF.

This chain links TRBV5-1 with TRBJ2-7, with 8 nucleotides matching TRBD2. Germline assignment: CDR1 SGHRS and CDR2 YFSETQ. J was trimmed by 6 bases and V by 5 bases; bases with no gene match: 13. This CDR3 is built from 15 residues. The CDR3: CASRPGLVYTSEQYF. The CDR3 DNA reads TGCGCCAGCAGGCCGGGACTAGTATATACATCCGAGCAGTACTTC.

This rearrangement joins TRBV29-1 to TRBJ1-4, with unresolved D. The length of the CDR3 is 13 residues. In germline, CDR1 is SQVTM, CDR2 ANQGSEA. The ends were cut back, 3 bases at V and 8 bases at J, with 13 bases in the middle. CDR3 region: CSVDYGFGEKLFF. The CDR3 DNA reads as TGCAGCGTTGACTACGGGTTCGGAGAAAAACTGTTTTTT. The full variable domain, completed using reference TRBV29-1 and TRBJ1-4, is SAVISQKPSRDICQRGTSLTIQCQVDSQVTMMFWYRQQPGQSLTLIATANQGSEATYESGFVIDKFPISRPNLTFSTLTVSNMSPEDSSIYLCSVDYGFGEKLFFGSGTQLSVL.

V and J are TRBV7-8 and TRBJ2-3; D gene ambiguous. V was shortened by 0 bases and J by 0 bases, with 10 bases between the two germline ends. The CDR3 has 16 amino acids. Germline V lookup: CDR1 SGHVS, CDR2 FQNEAQ. The CDR3 DNA sequence: TGTGCCAGCAGCTTAGCCGGATTAACTAGCACAGATACGCAGTATTTT. Translating gives CASSLAGLTSTDTQYF.

The chain uses TRBV4-1 and TRBJ2-7, with 10 bases fitting TRBD1. V shed 1 base and J 4 bases; nucleotides not matched to a gene: 1. Germline V gives CDR1 MGHRA, CDR2 YSYEKL. The CDR3 is 14 residues long. The CDR3 loop is CASSQAGQGYEQYF. CDR3 nucleotides: TGCGCCAGCAGCCAAGCGGGACAGGGGTACGAGCAGTACTTC.